The next 4 T cell receptor beta chains were all read from a single sample in a study of early T cells in non-severe SARS-CoV-2 infection. TCRdb passed the 5' RACE reads through MiXCR, listing each CDR3 protein once. The table records roughly 50,000 distinct CDR3 sequences, about 7.6% of them present only once. This sample comprised whole blood, obtained at baseline. The receptors come from an adult who was a healthcare worker with PCR-confirmed SARS-CoV-2 infection or an uninfected control (not recorded which).

This clonotype was seen more than once but under ten times. The chain is built from TRBV18 and TRBJ2-5, with D possibly matching TRBD1 (7 bases). Germline V gene lookup returns CDR1 KGHSH and CDR2 LQKENI. The CDR3 contains 15 residues. The V end was cut by 3 bases, the J end by 4 bases, with 15 bases between. CDR3 amino acids: CASSPRAGGGETQYF. Here the CDR3 DNA reads TGTGCCAGCTCACCCCGGGCAGGGGGAGGAGAGACCCAGTACTTC.

The chain recombines TRBV3-1 with TRBJ2-7; TRBD1 agrees at 7 bases. Germline CDR1 is LGHDT and CDR2 is YNNKEL (reference sequence). The CDR3 has 13 residues. Trimming removed 8 bases from V and 2 bases from J; junction bases left unmatched: 6. This CDR3 is CASGRQGPYEQYF. CDR3 nucleotides: TGTGCCAGCGGACGACAGGGCCCCTACGAGCAGTACTTC.

This clonotype has a count of ten or more. The chain recombines TRBV10-3 with TRBJ2-3; 11 nucleotides align to TRBD2. CDR3 length: 15 amino acids. Per germline, CDR1 ENHRY and CDR2 SYGVKD. With 6 bases clipped from V and 2 bases from J, the junction kept 4 bases outside the gene matches. CDR3 loop: CAIRQLAGDTDTQYF. Written as DNA, the CDR3 is TGTGCCATCAGACAACTAGCGGGAGACACAGATACGCAGTATTTT.

This clonotype was observed a handful of times. V is TRBV11-2 and J is TRBJ2-3; no firm D call. V lost 7 bases, J lost 5 bases, and 10 bases lay in between. Germline values: CDR1 SGHAT, CDR2 FQNNGV. This CDR3 contains 12 residues. CDR3 residues: CASNSDGDTQYF. The CDR3 region has the DNA TGTGCCAGCAACTCAGACGGAGATACGCAGTATTTT.